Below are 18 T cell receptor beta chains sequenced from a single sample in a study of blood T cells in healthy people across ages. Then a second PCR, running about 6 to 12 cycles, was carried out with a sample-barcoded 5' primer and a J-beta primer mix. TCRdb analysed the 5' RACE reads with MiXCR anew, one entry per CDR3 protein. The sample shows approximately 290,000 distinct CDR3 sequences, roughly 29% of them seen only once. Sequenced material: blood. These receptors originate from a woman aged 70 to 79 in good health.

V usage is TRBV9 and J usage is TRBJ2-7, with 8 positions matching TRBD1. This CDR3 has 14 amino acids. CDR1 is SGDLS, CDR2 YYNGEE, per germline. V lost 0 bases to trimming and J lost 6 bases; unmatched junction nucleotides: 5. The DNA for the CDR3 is TGTGCCAGCAGCGTAGAGGGCAGGGGGCGCGAGCAGTACTTC. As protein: CASSVEGRGREQYF.

CDR3 DNA: TGTGCCAGCAGCGTTACAACGTCCAATGAGCAGTTCTTC. The encoded protein is CASSVTTSNEQFF. This sequence joins TRBV9 and TRBJ2-1; no clear D gene. Trimming shortened V by 2 bases and J by 6 bases, and 9 bases separated the two germline ends. The germline V gene has CDR1 SGDLS and CDR2 YYNGEE. The CDR3 consists of 13 residues. Complete variable domain (other parts from reference TRBV9 and TRBJ2-1): DSGVTQTPKHLITATGQRVTLRCSPRSGDLSVYWYQQSLDQGLQFLIQYYNGEERAKGNILERFSAQQFPDLHSELNLSSLELGDSALYFCASSVTTSNEQFFGPGTRLTVL.

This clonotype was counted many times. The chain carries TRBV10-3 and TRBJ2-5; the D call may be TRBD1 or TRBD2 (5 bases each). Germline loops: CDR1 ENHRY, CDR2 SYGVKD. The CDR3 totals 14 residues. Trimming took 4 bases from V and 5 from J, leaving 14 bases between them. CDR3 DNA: TGTGCCATCAGTGCGCCAGGGAGTCGCGAGACCCAGTACTTC. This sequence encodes CAISAPGSRETQYF.

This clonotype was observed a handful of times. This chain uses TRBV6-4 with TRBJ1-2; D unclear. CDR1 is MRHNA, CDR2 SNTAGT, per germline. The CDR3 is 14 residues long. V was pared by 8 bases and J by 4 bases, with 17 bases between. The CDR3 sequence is CASSPEREGYGYTF. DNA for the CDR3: TGTGCCAGCTCCCCGGAGAGGGAAGGCTATGGCTACACCTTC.

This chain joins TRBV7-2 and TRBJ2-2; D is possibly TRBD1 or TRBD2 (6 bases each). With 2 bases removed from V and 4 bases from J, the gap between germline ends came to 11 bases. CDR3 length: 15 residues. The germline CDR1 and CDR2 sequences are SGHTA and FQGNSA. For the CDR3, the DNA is TGTGCCAGCAGCTTATGGGGGGCAGGCACCGGGGAGCTGTTTTTT. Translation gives CASSLWGAGTGELFF.

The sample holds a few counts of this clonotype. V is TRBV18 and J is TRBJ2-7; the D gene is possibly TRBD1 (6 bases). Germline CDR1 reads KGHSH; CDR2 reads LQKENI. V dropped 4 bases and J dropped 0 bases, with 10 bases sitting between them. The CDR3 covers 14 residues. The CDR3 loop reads CASSRDTTSYEQYF. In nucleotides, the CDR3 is TGTGCCAGCTCACGGGACACTACCTCCTACGAGCAGTACTTC.

The CDR3 sequence: CASSQDFSTDTQYF. The CDR3 DNA reads as TGTGCCAGCAGCCAAGATTTTAGCACAGATACGCAGTATTTT. V gene TRBV3-1 combines with J gene TRBJ2-3; no clear D. V lost 0 bases and J lost 0, with 4 bases in between. From germline, CDR1 is LGHDT and CDR2 YNNKEL (reference sequence). The CDR3 is 14 residues long.

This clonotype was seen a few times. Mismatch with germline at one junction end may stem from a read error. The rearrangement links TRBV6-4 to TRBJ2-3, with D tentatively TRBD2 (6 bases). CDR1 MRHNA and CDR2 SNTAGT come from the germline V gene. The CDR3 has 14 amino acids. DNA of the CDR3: TGCGCCAGCAGCGAGAGCGGGAGCACAGATACGCAGTATTTT. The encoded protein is CASSESGSTDTQYF.

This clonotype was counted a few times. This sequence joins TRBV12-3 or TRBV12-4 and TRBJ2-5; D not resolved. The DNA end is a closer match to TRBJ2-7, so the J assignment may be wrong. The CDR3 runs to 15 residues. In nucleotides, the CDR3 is TGTGCCAGCAGCTCCGGGTCTCCGGGCACCTACGAGCAGTACTTC. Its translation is CASSSGSPGTYEQYF.

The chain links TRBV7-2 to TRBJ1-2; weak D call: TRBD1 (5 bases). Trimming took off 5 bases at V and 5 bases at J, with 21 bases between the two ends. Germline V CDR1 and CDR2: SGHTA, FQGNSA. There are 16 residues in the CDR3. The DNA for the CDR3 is TGTGCCAGCAGCGCCGAATCAGGGACTCATATATATGGCTACACCTTC. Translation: CASSAESGTHIYGYTF.

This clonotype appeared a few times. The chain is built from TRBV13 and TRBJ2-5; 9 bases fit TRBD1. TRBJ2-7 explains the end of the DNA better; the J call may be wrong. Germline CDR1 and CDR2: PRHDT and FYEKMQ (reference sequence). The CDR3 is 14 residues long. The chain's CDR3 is CASSRMGQGYEQYF. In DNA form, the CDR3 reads TGTGCCAGCAGCAGGATGGGACAGGGCTACGAGCAGTACTTC.

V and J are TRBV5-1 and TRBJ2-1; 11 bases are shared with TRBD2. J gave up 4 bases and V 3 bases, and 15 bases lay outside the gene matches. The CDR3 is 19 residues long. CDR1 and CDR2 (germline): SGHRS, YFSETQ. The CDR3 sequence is CASSYPISLAGGMYNEQFF. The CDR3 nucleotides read TGCGCCAGCAGCTACCCTATATCTTTAGCGGGAGGGATGTACAATGAGCAGTTCTTC.

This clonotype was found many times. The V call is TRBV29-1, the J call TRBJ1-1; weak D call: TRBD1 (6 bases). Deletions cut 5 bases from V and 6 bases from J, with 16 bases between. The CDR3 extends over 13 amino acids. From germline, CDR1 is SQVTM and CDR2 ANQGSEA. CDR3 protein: CSVRQGIVAEAFF. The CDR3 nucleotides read TGCAGCGTTCGGCAGGGGATCGTGGCTGAAGCTTTCTTT.

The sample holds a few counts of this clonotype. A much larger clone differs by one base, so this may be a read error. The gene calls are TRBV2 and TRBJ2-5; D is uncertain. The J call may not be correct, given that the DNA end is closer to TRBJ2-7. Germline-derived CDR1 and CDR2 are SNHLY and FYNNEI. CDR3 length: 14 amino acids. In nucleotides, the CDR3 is TGTGCCAGCAGTCTCGACACGAGCTCCTGCGAGCAGTACTTC. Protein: CASSLDTSSCEQYF.

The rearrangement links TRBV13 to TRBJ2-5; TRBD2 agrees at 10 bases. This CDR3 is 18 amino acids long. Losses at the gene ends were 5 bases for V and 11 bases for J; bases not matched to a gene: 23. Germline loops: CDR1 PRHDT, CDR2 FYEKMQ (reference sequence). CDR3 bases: TGTGCCAGCAGCCCAAATGGACTAGCGGTGTCGTCTTCCGAGGGGCAGTACTTC. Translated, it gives CASSPNGLAVSSSEGQYF.

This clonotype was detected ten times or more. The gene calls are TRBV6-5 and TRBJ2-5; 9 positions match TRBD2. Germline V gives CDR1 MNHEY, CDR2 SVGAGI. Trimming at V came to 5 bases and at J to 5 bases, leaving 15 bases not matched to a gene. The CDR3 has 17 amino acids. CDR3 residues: CASSPTMGLAGVETQYF. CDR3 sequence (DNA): TGTGCCAGCAGTCCCACCATGGGACTAGCTGGGGTGGAGACCCAGTACTTC.

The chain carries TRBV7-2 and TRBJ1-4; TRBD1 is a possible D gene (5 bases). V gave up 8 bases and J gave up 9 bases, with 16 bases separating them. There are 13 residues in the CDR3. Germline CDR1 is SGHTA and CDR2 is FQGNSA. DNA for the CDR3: TGTGCCAGCGCGGGACGGGGGATACAAAAACTGTTTTTT. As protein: CASAGRGIQKLFF.

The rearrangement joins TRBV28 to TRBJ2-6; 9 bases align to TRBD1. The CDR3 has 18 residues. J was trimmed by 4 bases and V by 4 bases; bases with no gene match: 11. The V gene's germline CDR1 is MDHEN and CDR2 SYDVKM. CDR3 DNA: TGTGCCAGCAGTTCCGACTCCGGGACAGGGCACGGGGCCAACGTCCTGACTTTC. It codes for CASSSDSGTGHGANVLTF.